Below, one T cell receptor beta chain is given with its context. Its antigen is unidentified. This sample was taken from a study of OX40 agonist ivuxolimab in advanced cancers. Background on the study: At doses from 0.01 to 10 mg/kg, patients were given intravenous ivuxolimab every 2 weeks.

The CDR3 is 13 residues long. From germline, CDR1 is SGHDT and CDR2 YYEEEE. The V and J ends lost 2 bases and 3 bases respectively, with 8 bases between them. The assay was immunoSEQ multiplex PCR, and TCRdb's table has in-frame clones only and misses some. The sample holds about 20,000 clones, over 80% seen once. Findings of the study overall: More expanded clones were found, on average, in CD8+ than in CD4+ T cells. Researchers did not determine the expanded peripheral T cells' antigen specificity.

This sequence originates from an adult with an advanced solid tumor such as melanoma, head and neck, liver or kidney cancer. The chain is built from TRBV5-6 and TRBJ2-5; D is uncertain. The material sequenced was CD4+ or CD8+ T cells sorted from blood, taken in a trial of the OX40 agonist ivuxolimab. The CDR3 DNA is TGTGCCAGCAGCTTAGCGAGAGAAGAGACCCAGTACTTC. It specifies CASSLAREETQYF. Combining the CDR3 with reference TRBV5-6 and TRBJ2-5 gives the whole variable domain DAGVTQSPTHLIKTRGQQVTLRCSPKSGHDTVSWYQQALGQGPQFIFQYYEEEERQRGNFPDRFSGHQFPNYSSELNVNALLLGDSALYLCASSLAREETQYFGPGTRLLVL.